This TCR beta chain was obtained from a study of T cell clones after liver transplantation (dated by TCRdb to between 2018 and 2020). With respect to the entire study: The samples were obtained from ITN030ST, a randomized trial that attempted immunosuppression withdrawal within 2 years after liver transplantation. The study cohort included 8 liver transplant recipients, of whom 3 were classified as tolerant and 5 as non-tolerant. Blood samples were collected pre-transplant, pre-randomization before withdrawal, and post-randomization after either complete withdrawal or failed withdrawal. Donor-reactive T cell clones were identified using TCRbeta sequencing after a pre-transplant mixed lymphocyte reaction and were then followed in post-transplant blood. Of the eight recipients, three were HCV-positive, while the remaining recipients had been transplanted for non-autoimmune, non-viral indications. To count as tolerant, a recipient had to stay completely off immunosuppression for at least one year without liver enzymes climbing beyond twice the upper limit of normal. No induction therapy was given to the subjects, and standard immunosuppression was administered until randomization at 12-24 months post-transplant. Third party-reactive TCRbeta sequences from pre-transplant MLRs were also identified as an antigen-independent comparator for donor-reactive sequences. The paper as a whole reports these results and caveats: In two subjects, low numbers of available donor cells limited the measurable donor-reactive repertoire. Without allograft tissue specimens, donor-reactive T cells may have migrated into the graft rather than being deleted. In 5 of 8 subjects, circulating donor-reactive CD4 TCRbeta sequences decreased significantly after transplant, regardless of tolerance or HCV status. When repertoire turnover was taken into account, detection of donor-reactive sequences was significantly reduced in 7 of 8 subjects for CD4 and in 8 of 8 subjects for CD8. The conclusions were preliminary, being limited by small, heterogeneous patient numbers and by non-standardized post-transplant time points. Donor-reactive sequences declined more than third party-reactive ones, suggesting partial antigen-specific deletion unrelated to withdrawal success.

The CDR3 runs 14 amino acids, cysteine and phenylalanine included. Just CDR3 DNA is preserved here, 42 bases in frame from base 1. Relative to germline, V is missing 2 bases and J is missing 3 bases, with 5 bases of the junction outside any gene match. The germline V gene (reference sequence) gives CDR1 as SGHNT and CDR2 as YYREEE. Comments on this clone: What antigen it recognizes has not been identified. Per-nucleotide qualities are absent, and no much larger clonotype sits a single base away.

Frozen genomic DNA underwent high-throughput TCRbeta CDR3 sequencing by immunoSEQ, including PCR amplification, mapping, bias correction and internal controls. The original pipeline was this. Only productive rearrangements were retained, with each unique TCRbeta sequence defined by its CDR3 nucleotide sequence together with its V and J gene. For classification of a sequence as donor-reactive, at least 5-fold expansion in CFSE-low cells relative to unstimulated pre-transplant cells and a frequency of at least 0.01% were required. To ensure at least 90% detection power, minimum frequency thresholds were set for each subject based on that subject's lowest-template unstimulated sample. Jensen-Shannon divergence between the top 1000 TCRbeta sequences post-transplant and pre-transplant was used to measure repertoire turnover. Two-sided Fisher's exact tests were used to test for changes in how often donor-reactive sequences were detected. TCRdb obtained this table from immuneACCESS and retained in-frame rearrangements with V and J assigned. These tables miss some clones; where compared with another copy, unresolved V genes account for less than half of the shortfall, and the remainder is unexplained. The DNA gave D and trimming, while V, J and clone size come from that table. The sample table contains tens of thousands of clones; only one count was recorded for roughly 70% of them. The ten biggest clones cover nearly 10% of the sample.

Thawed unstimulated PBMCs were stained for CD3, CD4 and CD8 and FACS-sorted into CD3+CD4+ and CD3+CD8+ populations. All 8 studied subjects were randomized to immunosuppression withdrawal. The Qiagen DNeasy Blood and Tissue Kit was used for isolation of genomic DNA. The rearrangement joined TRBV5-4 to TRBJ2-7; TRBD1 lines up with 7 middle nucleotides. The sample consisted of CD4+ T cells from blood, taken at the 22-month timepoint. This clonotype was obtained from a human patient who received a liver transplant. Some T cells seen after a transplant may have their origin in the graft donor. The bases read TGTGCCAGCAGCTTAGGACAGGCCTACTACGAGCAGTACTTC. Its coded protein is CASSLGQAYYEQYF.